This TCR beta chain was sequenced in a study of blood T cell repertoires in COVID-19. Study details: There were acute and convalescent COVID-19 samples, and they came from the United States, Italy and Spain.

V was pared by 8 bases and J by 8 bases, with 8 bases of the junction left unmatched. Germline lookup yields CDR1 SNHLY and CDR2 FYNNEI. There are 12 residues in the CDR3. Enrollees, roughly 18 to 90 years old, lived in about two dozen US areas. Cohort 3 recovery required two negative PCRs, clearance, or symptom resolution. Per the study methods: Counts of nucleated cells, estimated from reference gene primer amplification, were obtained. TCRdb's copy holds only in-frame clones and misses some; the assay was immunoSEQ multiplex PCR. V and J calls and clone size come straight from that table; D and trimming were deduced from the DNA. This table has roughly 240,000 clones, roughly 88% appearing once.

This chain uses TRBV2 with TRBJ1-2; 7 bases are shared with TRBD1. The specimen sequenced was PBMCs or T cells enriched from blood (not recorded which). The TCR originated in a woman aged 45 to 65 who had recovered from COVID-19. Here the CDR3 reads CASFTGVEGYTF. The DNA of the CDR3 is TGTGCCAGCTTTACAGGGGTAGAAGGCTACACCTTC.